This T cell receptor beta chain comes out of a study of T cell repertoires in cytomegalovirus infection. Study overall: Public TCR beta signatures indicated both CMV infection and matching HLA type.

Overall study results and limits: Dominant in the ex vivo response were TCR beta clonotypes restricted by HLA-C and specific for CMV. CMV carriers having the relevant HLA were flagged by cumulative public TCR beta family frequency.

This clonotype occurred a few times. Its antigen is undetermined. Via MiXCR, TCRdb re-called the reads, giving one row per CDR3 protein. The data contain 200,000 to 300,000 distinct CDR3 sequences, roughly 15% of them singletons. The CDR3 has 14 residues. The V end was cut by 5 bases, the J end by 2 bases, with 12 bases between. Material: PBMCs. This chain joins TRBV12-3 or TRBV12-4 and TRBJ1-1, with D possibly TRBD1 on 5 matching bases. This receptor was identified in a human donor in good health (CMV status not recorded). Some clones in this sample may be carry-over from other donors' samples. CDR3 sequence (DNA): TGTGCCAGCAGTACCTGGGGGACCAACACTGAAGCTTTCTTT. Translation gives CASSTWGTNTEAFF.